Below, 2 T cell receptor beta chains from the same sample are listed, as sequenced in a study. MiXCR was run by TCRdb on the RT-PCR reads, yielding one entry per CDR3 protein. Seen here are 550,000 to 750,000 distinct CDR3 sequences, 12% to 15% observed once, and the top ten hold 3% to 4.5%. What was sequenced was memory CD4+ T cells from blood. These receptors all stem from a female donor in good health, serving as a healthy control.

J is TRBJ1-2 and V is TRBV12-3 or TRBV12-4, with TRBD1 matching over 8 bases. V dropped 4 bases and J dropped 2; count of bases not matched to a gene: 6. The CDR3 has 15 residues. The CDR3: CASSYADRENYGYTF. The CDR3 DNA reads TGTGCCAGCAGTTACGCGGACAGGGAAAACTATGGCTACACCTTC.

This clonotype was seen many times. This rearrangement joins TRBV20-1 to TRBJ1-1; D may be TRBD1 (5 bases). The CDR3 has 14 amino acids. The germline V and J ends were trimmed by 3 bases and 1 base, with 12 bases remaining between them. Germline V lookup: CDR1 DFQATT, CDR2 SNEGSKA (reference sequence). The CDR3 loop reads CSASGTSWNTEAFF. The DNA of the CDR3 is TGCAGTGCTAGCGGGACGAGCTGGAACACTGAAGCTTTCTTT.